This TCR beta chain came from a study of T cells in Graves' hyperthyroidism and ophthalmopathy. Study-wide background: Peripheral blood samples were taken at initial diagnosis, prior to any treatment. Study-level results: Blood also held most thyroid clonotypes expanded beyond 0.001. A model built on 13 V-J features separated ophthalmopathy from stable hyperthyroidism.

On this clonotype: Its antigen is undetermined.

Germline lookup yields CDR1 SEHNR and CDR2 FQNEAQ (reference sequence). This CDR3 spans 11 amino acids. Amplification targeted TCR beta CDR3 regions from RNA transcripts. Using the HTBI primer set, a first-round RT-PCR was run on the TCR CDR3. TCRdb itself ran the multiplex PCR reads through MiXCR, one entry per CDR3 protein. This table holds about 580,000 distinct CDR3 sequences, about 15% found once. Approximately 9.3 ml of fresh peripheral blood supplied the PBMCs. This receptor was taken from a woman aged 25 to 39 with Graves' hyperthyroidism that later progressed to Graves' ophthalmopathy. Source material: blood. This sequence joins TRBV7-9 and TRBJ2-7; no clear D gene. Gene TRBJ2-1 matches the end of the DNA better, so the J call may be wrong. The CDR3 DNA follows: TGTGCCAGCAGCGCCGTCTACGAGCAGTTCTTC. Protein product: CASSAVYEQFF.